This T cell receptor beta chain comes out of a study of blood T cell repertoires in COVID-19. Turning to the study itself: The cDNA or gDNA used as material had been derived from T cells, B-cell-depleted T cells, or PBMCs.

Seattle's cohort entered during active infection and was followed longitudinally. The V gene's germline CDR1 is MNHEY and CDR2 SMNVEV (reference sequence). The CDR3 is made up of 16 amino acids. The V and J ends lost 4 bases and 3 bases, in that order; junction bases with no gene match: 8. In the authors' methods: Cell counts per sample came from amplifying reference gene primers. The repertoire was sequenced with immunoSEQ multiplex PCR; TCRdb's copy has only in-frame clones and lacks some. V, J and clone size are those of that table, while D and trimming were read from the DNA. The data show about 38,000 clones, 74% seen once.

The sequencing sample was made of peripheral blood. The genes are TRBV27 and TRBJ1-4; TRBD1 agrees at 7 bases. The source of this sequence is a man between 65 and 85 years old with COVID-19, enrolled during active disease. The CDR3 DNA reads TGTGCCAGCAGTTCGACAGGGTTGGGGGCTAATGAAAAACTGTTTTTT. Its protein product is CASSSTGLGANEKLFF.